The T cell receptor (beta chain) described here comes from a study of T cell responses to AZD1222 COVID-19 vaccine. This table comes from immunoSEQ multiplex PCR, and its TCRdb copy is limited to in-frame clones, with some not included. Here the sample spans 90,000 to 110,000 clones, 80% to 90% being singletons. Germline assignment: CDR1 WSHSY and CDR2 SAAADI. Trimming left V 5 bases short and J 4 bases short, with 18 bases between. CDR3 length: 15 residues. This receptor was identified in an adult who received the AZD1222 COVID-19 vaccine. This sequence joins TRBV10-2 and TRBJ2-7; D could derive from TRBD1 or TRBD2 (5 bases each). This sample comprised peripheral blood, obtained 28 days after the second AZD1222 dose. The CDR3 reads CASSRDLRGTYEQYF. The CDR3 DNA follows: TGCGCCAGCAGTCGGGACCTCCGTGGAACATACGAGCAGTACTTC.